Below are 10 T cell receptor beta chains sequenced from a single sample in a study of T cell responses to AZD1222 COVID-19 vaccine. TCRdb keeps only in-frame clones here, not all; method: immunoSEQ multiplex PCR. The table has over 100,000 clones, 85% to 95% seen once; the top ten hold roughly 6.6%. Sequenced here: peripheral blood, sampled on day 0 of AZD1222 vaccination. The receptor source for this set is an adult in good health.

The rearrangement uses TRBV2 and TRBJ2-1; tentatively, D is TRBD1 (5 bases). Trimming left V 6 bases short and J 13 bases short, with 13 bases between. CDR1 is SNHLY and CDR2 is FYNNEI in the germline V gene. There are 11 residues in the CDR3. The CDR3 bases are TGTGCCAGCAGGCCAAAGGGGCCTCAGTTCTTC. Its translation: CASRPKGPQFF. Complete variable domain (other parts from reference TRBV2 and TRBJ2-1): EPEVTQTPSHQVTQMGQEVILRCVPISNHLYFYWYRQILGQKVEFLVSFYNNEISEKSEIFDDQFSVERPDGSNFTLKIRSTKLEDSAMYFCASRPKGPQFFGPGTRLTVL.

The V gene is TRBV24-1, the J gene TRBJ1-1; the D gene is possibly TRBD1 (5 bases). CDR3 length: 16 amino acids. Germline V lookup: CDR1 KGHDR, CDR2 SFDVKD. The V and J ends lost 0 bases and 1 base respectively, with 11 bases between them. The CDR3 coding sequence is TGTGCCACCAGTGATTTGCGAGGGGCGCGGAACACTGAAGCTTTCTTT. As protein: CATSDLRGARNTEAFF.

The CDR3 nucleotides read TGTGCCAGCTCAATTGGACAGGGGGCCCAAAATGAAAAACTGTTTTTT. It codes for CASSIGQGAQNEKLFF. This chain joins TRBV18 and TRBJ1-4; 11 bases agree with TRBD1. The CDR3 is made up of 16 amino acids. The V segment lost 5 bases and the J segment 5 bases; nucleotides outside the gene matches: 7. Germline V gives CDR1 KGHSH, CDR2 LQKENI. Full variable domain (rest looked up from reference TRBV18 and TRBJ1-4): NAGVMQNPRHLVRRRGQEARLRCSPMKGHSHVYWYRQLPEEGLKFMVYLQKENIIDESGMPKERFSAEFPKEGPSILRIQQVVRGDSAAYFCASSIGQGAQNEKLFFGSGTQLSVL.

This sequence joins TRBV30 and TRBJ2-7; TRBD1 might be the D (6 bases). With 3 bases removed from V and 6 bases from J, the gap between germline ends came to 15 bases. Germline V CDR1 and CDR2: GTSNPN, SVGIG (reference sequence). The CDR3 is 13 residues long. CDR3 in amino acids: CAWRAGESLEQYF. The CDR3 DNA follows: TGTGCCTGGAGGGCAGGGGAGTCCCTCGAGCAGTACTTC.

The rearrangement joins TRBV20-1 to TRBJ2-1; D ambiguous. CDR3 length: 11 residues. Germline CDR1 DFQATT, CDR2 SNEGSKA (reference sequence). Trimming removed 5 bases at V and 9 bases at J, with 11 bases between. This CDR3 reads CSAPLGREQFF. CDR3 nucleotides: TGCAGTGCTCCCTTAGGGCGTGAGCAGTTCTTC.

The rearrangement uses TRBV7-9 and TRBJ2-7; D may be TRBD2 (6 bases). V dropped 1 base and J dropped 6 bases, with 13 bases sitting between them. Germline V gives CDR1 SEHNR, CDR2 FQNEAQ (reference sequence). This CDR3 spans 14 amino acids. CDR3 DNA sequence: TGTGCCAGCAGCTTAGGGGGGGAGTCGGTCGAGCAGTACTTC. This encodes CASSLGGESVEQYF.

In nucleotides, the CDR3 is TGTGCCAGCAGTCTATCCTGGGGACAGGGGGTCAATTCACCCCTCCACTTT. This encodes CASSLSWGQGVNSPLHF. The gene calls are TRBV6-6 and TRBJ1-6; 11 bases agree with TRBD1. The ends lost 5 bases at V and 7 bases at J; junction bases unmatched: 10. CDR3 size: 17 residues. Looked up from germline, CDR1 is MNHNY and CDR2 is SVGAGI (reference sequence).

This clone has only one observation. The J gene is TRBJ2-7, the V gene TRBV5-1; 9 bases agree with TRBD1. The CDR3 consists of 15 residues. Germline V gene data show CDR1 as SGHRS and CDR2 as YFSETQ. The ends lost 4 bases at V and 3 bases at J; junction bases unmatched: 8. The CDR3 coding sequence is TGCGCCAGCAGCCCTGCACAGGGGGCTAGCTACGAGCAGTACTTC. Its protein is CASSPAQGASYEQYF.

This chain uses TRBV28 with TRBJ2-1; D is perhaps TRBD2 (5 bases). The CDR3 contains 15 residues. Between the trimmed V and J ends, which lost 2 bases and 7 bases, there was a span of 15 bases. CDR1 MDHEN and CDR2 SYDVKM come from the germline V gene. The CDR3 region has the DNA TGTGCCAGCAGTTTACCCCGAAGGACTCCTAATGAGCAGTTCTTC. This gives the protein CASSLPRRTPNEQFF.

The table lists this clone with a count of one. This chain uses TRBV19 with TRBJ2-7; 13 nucleotides agree with TRBD2. V trimming: 5 bases; J trimming: 4 bases; junction bases outside the gene matches: 5. Germline V gene lookup returns CDR1 LNHDA and CDR2 SQIVND (reference sequence). CDR3 length: 15 residues. The CDR3 here is CASSATSGRVYEQYF. CDR3 in DNA: TGTGCCAGTAGTGCCACTAGCGGGAGGGTATACGAGCAGTACTTC. Using reference TRBV19 and TRBJ2-7 for the parts outside the CDR3, the full variable domain is DGGITQSPKYLFRKEGQNVTLSCEQNLNHDAMYWYRQDPGQGLRLIYYSQIVNDFQKGDIAEGYSVSREKKESFPLTVTSAQKNPTAFYLCASSATSGRVYEQYFGPGTRLTVT.